A single sample gave rise to the 15 T cell receptor beta chains below, sequenced in a study of T cell changes during pregnancy in multiple sclerosis. The table came from immunoSEQ multiplex PCR; TCRdb's copy has only in-frame clones and leaves some out. The sample records tens of thousands of clones, 91% being singletons. The starting material was CD4+ T cells from peripheral blood mononuclear cells, obtained after pregnancy. Every receptor here comes from a female donor in good health, enrolled as a control in a pregnancy study.

The chain couples TRBV19 to TRBJ1-2; tentatively, D is TRBD1 (6 bases). The germline V and J ends were trimmed by 7 bases and 7 bases, with 16 bases remaining between them. The CDR3 has 13 residues. Germline loops: CDR1 LNHDA, CDR2 SQIVND (reference sequence). The CDR3 DNA follows: TGTGCCAGTATCTCCCGGCCCAGGGGTGGCTACACCTTC. Its protein is CASISRPRGGYTF. The variable domain in full, with the rest retrieved from reference TRBV19 and TRBJ1-2, is DGGITQSPKYLFRKEGQNVTLSCEQNLNHDAMYWYRQDPGQGLRLIYYSQIVNDFQKGDIAEGYSVSREKKESFPLTVTSAQKNPTAFYLCASISRPRGGYTFGSGTRLTVV.

The count of this clone is one. V is TRBV9 and J is TRBJ1-6; a weak D match, TRBD1 (5 bases). With 0 bases removed from V and 7 bases from J, the gap between germline ends came to 5 bases. CDR1 and CDR2 (germline): SGDLS, YYNGEE. CDR3 length: 13 residues. In nucleotides, the CDR3 is TGTGCCAGCAGCGTAGGGGGCAATTCACCCCTCCACTTT. Translation gives CASSVGGNSPLHF.

The rearrangement links TRBV4-2 to TRBJ1-6, with D perhaps matching TRBD1 (6 bases). V gave up 4 bases and J gave up 8 bases, with 18 bases separating them. The CDR3 consists of 16 residues. The germline V gene encodes CDR1 LGHNA and CDR2 YNFKEQ. The CDR3 region has the DNA TGTGCCAGCAGCCCCCAATCGGACAGTCGGTATTCACCCCTCCACTTT. Translating it yields CASSPQSDSRYSPLHF.

This chain connects TRBV5-1 to TRBJ2-7; possible D gene TRBD1, 6 bases. The length of the CDR3 is 15 residues. Trimming left V 0 bases short and J 3 bases short, with 13 bases between. Germline CDR1 and CDR2: SGHRS and YFSETQ. This CDR3 reads CASSLETGHRYEQYF. The CDR3 DNA is TGCGCCAGCAGCTTGGAGACAGGCCATCGCTACGAGCAGTACTTC.

The chain uses TRBV7-9 and TRBJ1-1, with a weak D call TRBD1 (5 bases). The CDR3 covers 14 residues. Germline V gene lookup returns CDR1 SEHNR and CDR2 FQNEAQ (reference sequence). The V end was cut by 4 bases, the J end by 2 bases, with 11 bases between. CDR3 residues: CASSSRQTNTEAFF. The CDR3 region has the DNA TGTGCCAGCAGCTCCCGACAGACTAACACTGAAGCTTTCTTT.

This clone was seen more than once but under ten times. The chain links TRBV2 to TRBJ2-7; D is perhaps TRBD1 (5 bases). The CDR3 is made up of 15 amino acids. Trimming cost V 4 bases and J 6 bases, with 19 bases left between them. Germline V CDR1 and CDR2: SNHLY, FYNNEI. CDR3 loop: CASSALQGSKGEQYF. CDR3 in DNA: TGTGCCAGCAGTGCGTTGCAGGGCTCAAAGGGCGAGCAGTACTTC.

In the case of this clone: The final CDR3 position lacks the conserved phenylalanine or tryptophan, pointing to a likely read error. The chain employs TRBV30 and TRBJ1-2, with 7 nucleotides matching TRBD1. The CDR3 runs to 11 residues. The J segment lost 8 bases and the V segment lost 5 bases, leaving 5 bases of the junction unmatched. CDR1 and CDR2 from the germline V gene are GTSNPN and SVGIG (reference sequence). The CDR3 here is CAWYRGSGYTS. CDR3 DNA sequence: TGTGCCTGGTACAGGGGAAGCGGCTACACCTCC.

The gene calls are TRBV28 and TRBJ2-7, with TRBD1 matching 10 bases. The junction had 5 bases not matched to a gene; V was cut back by 8 bases and J by 4 bases. The CDR3 contains 13 residues. Germline lookup yields CDR1 MDHEN and CDR2 SYDVKM. DNA for the CDR3: TGTGCCAGCCACCGGGACAGGGGTTACGAGCAGTACTTC. Amino acids: CASHRDRGYEQYF.

This clone has more than one count but fewer than ten. This sequence joins TRBV7-9 and TRBJ1-2, with 10 nucleotides matching TRBD1. CDR1 and CDR2 from the germline V gene are SEHNR and FQNEAQ (reference sequence). V lost 1 base to trimming and J lost 3 bases; unmatched junction nucleotides: 5. The CDR3 runs to 16 residues. The CDR3 nucleotides read TGTGCCAGCAGCTTAGTGACAGGGGGCCCTTACTATGGCTACACCTTC. It encodes CASSLVTGGPYYGYTF.

The chain employs TRBV13 and TRBJ1-1; no definite D call. This CDR3 has 15 amino acids. The germline V gene has CDR1 PRHDT and CDR2 FYEKMQ (reference sequence). V gave up 4 bases and J gave up 7 bases, with 19 bases separating them. The CDR3 reads CASSSRPGLNGEAFF. In nucleotides, the CDR3 is TGTGCCAGCAGCTCTCGACCGGGGTTGAACGGTGAAGCTTTCTTT.

The CDR3 region is CSARTGSYGYTF. As DNA, the CDR3 is TGCAGCGCCCGGACAGGGAGCTATGGCTACACCTTC. This chain uses TRBV29-1 with TRBJ1-2; TRBD1 agrees at 8 bases. The CDR3 has 12 amino acids. V lost 7 bases and J lost 4; bases outside the gene matches: 5. The germline V gene encodes CDR1 SQVTM and CDR2 ANQGSEA.

This chain links TRBV5-4 with TRBJ2-1, with unresolved D. V lost 6 bases to trimming and J lost 4 bases, with 5 bases between them. CDR1 SGHNT and CDR2 YYREEE come from the germline V gene (reference sequence). The CDR3 consists of 11 residues. CDR3 residues: CASTEYNEQFF. The DNA of the CDR3 is TGTGCCAGCACTGAGTACAATGAGCAGTTCTTC.

The V gene is TRBV30, the J gene TRBJ1-5; TRBD1 agrees at 9 bases. This CDR3 is 15 amino acids long. With 3 bases clipped from V and 3 bases from J, the junction kept 6 bases outside the gene matches. Germline-derived CDR1 and CDR2 are GTSNPN and SVGIG (reference sequence). Written as DNA, the CDR3 is TGTGCCTGGAGCCCGGGACAGGGCTTCAATCAGCCCCAGCATTTT. Protein product: CAWSPGQGFNQPQHF. The full variable domain, its missing parts supplied by reference TRBV30 and TRBJ1-5, is SQTIHQWPATLVQPVGSPLSLECTVEGTSNPNLYWYRQAAGRGLQLLFYSVGIGQISSEVPQNLSASRPQDRQFILSSKKLLLSDSGFYLCAWSPGQGFNQPQHFGDGTRLSIL.

This chain uses TRBV9 with TRBJ2-1, with a weak D call TRBD2 (6 bases). V lost 4 bases to trimming and J lost 5 bases, with 16 bases between them. CDR1 SGDLS and CDR2 YYNGEE come from the germline V gene. This CDR3 comprises 15 residues. CDR3 nucleotides: TGTGCCAGCAGCCCGGGATGGGACTTAAACAATGAGCAGTTCTTC. Amino acids: CASSPGWDLNNEQFF.

The chain has TRBV14 and TRBJ2-7; D is unclear. V gave up 0 bases and J gave up 6 bases, with 3 bases separating them. Per germline, CDR1 SGHDN and CDR2 FVKESK. The CDR3 is made up of 11 amino acids. The CDR3 bases are TGTGCCAGCAGCCAAGACAGCGAGCAGTACTTC. As protein: CASSQDSEQYF.